The T cell receptor beta chain described here comes from a study of blood T cells in healthy people across ages. General observations from the study: Comparison with aged donors showed that long-lived donors had more naive CD4+ cells and higher diversity.

With regard to this clonotype: Its antigen is currently unknown.

Researchers isolated at least 6.5 million PBMCs per sample. CDR3 length: 12 residues. Trimming cost V 6 bases and J 10 bases; bases outside gene matches: 5. The V gene's germline CDR1 is DFQATT and CDR2 SNEGSKA (reference sequence). Then a second PCR, running about 6 to 11 cycles, was carried out with a sample-barcoded 5' primer and a J-beta primer mix. Tagging of each cDNA molecule was performed by a template-switch adaptor with 12 random nucleotides. TCRdb reprocessed the 5' RACE reads via MiXCR and lists one record per CDR3 protein. The sample includes fewer than 1,000,000 distinct CDR3 sequences, roughly 44% of them seen just once.

Sequencing was performed on blood. The J gene is TRBJ2-1, the V gene TRBV20-1; TRBD2 agrees at 11 bases. This sequence originates from a man between 60 and 75 years old in good health. DNA for the CDR3: TGCAGTGCCCTAGCGGGGGGCGTAGAGCAGTTCTTC. It yields the protein CSALAGGVEQFF.